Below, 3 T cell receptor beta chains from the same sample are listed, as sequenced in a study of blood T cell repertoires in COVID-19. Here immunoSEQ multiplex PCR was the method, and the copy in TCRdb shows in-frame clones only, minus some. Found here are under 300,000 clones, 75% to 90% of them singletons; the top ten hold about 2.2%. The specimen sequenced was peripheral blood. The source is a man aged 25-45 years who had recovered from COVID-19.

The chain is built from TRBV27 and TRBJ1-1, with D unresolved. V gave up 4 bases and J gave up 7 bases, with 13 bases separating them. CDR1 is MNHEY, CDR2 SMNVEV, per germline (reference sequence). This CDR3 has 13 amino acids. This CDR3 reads CASSSAQDDEAFF. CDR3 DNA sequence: TGTGCCAGCAGTTCCGCCCAGGATGATGAAGCTTTCTTT.

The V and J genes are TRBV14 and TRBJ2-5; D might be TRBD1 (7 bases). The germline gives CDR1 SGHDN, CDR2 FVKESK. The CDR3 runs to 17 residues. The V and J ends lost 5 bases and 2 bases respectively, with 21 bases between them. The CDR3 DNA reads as TGTGCCAGCAGCATGCGACTAGGGGGCCCAGGACAAGAGACCCAGTACTTC. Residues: CASSMRLGGPGQETQYF.

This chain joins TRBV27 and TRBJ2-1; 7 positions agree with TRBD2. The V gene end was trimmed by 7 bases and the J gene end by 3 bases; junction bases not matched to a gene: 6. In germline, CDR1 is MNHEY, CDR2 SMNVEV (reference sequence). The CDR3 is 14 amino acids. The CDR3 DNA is TGTGCCAGCAAACCCCGCGGGGGCTACAATGAGCAGTTCTTC. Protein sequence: CASKPRGGYNEQFF.